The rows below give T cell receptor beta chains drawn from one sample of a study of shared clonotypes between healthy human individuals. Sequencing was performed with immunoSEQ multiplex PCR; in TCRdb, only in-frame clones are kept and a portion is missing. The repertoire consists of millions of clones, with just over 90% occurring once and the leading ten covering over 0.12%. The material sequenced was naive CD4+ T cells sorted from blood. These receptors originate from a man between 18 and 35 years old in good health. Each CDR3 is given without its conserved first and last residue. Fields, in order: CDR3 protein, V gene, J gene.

CDR3aa: ASSQGLAQVETQY
v_gene: TRBV5-1
j_gene: TRBJ2-5

CDR3aa: ASSYSSGIPREQY
v_gene: TRBV6-5
j_gene: TRBJ2-7

CDR3aa: ARSANLRGCLNYGYT
v_gene: TRBV5-3
j_gene: TRBJ1-2

CDR3aa: ASSLGQGAFNQPQH
v_gene: TRBV5-8
j_gene: TRBJ1-5

CDR3aa: ASSLGPRETQY
v_gene: TRBV5-5
j_gene: TRBJ2-5

CDR3aa: ASSLAPGQSYEQY
v_gene: TRBV5-1
j_gene: TRBJ2-7

CDR3aa: ASRRDREAF
v_gene: TRBV28
j_gene: TRBJ1-1

CDR3aa: SVEVPPGTRGEAF
v_gene: TRBV29-1
j_gene: TRBJ1-1

CDR3aa: ASSQRAETQY
v_gene: TRBV23-1
j_gene: TRBJ2-5

CDR3aa: ASSLAGGSGANVLT
v_gene: TRBV5-1
j_gene: TRBJ2-6

CDR3aa: AIHPGGSSYEQY
v_gene: TRBV10-3
j_gene: TRBJ2-7

CDR3aa: ASSTTDYSNQPQH
v_gene: TRBV19
j_gene: TRBJ1-5

CDR3aa: ASSYVGAGFATGELF
v_gene: TRBV5-8
j_gene: TRBJ2-2

CDR3aa: ASSLGGVPYEQY
v_gene: TRBV28
j_gene: TRBJ2-7

CDR3aa: ASSDQDSPEQY
v_gene: TRBV2
j_gene: TRBJ2-7

CDR3aa: ASSGTGDTGELF
v_gene: TRBV5-4
j_gene: TRBJ2-2

CDR3aa: ASSGYTGELF
v_gene: TRBV6-1
j_gene: TRBJ2-2

CDR3aa: ASSFYSGANVLT
v_gene: TRBV7-2
j_gene: TRBJ2-6

CDR3aa: ASTGLAVETQY
v_gene: TRBV11-2
j_gene: TRBJ2-5

CDR3aa: ASSPSRGDRSNQPQH
v_gene: TRBV18
j_gene: TRBJ1-5

CDR3aa: SAREEETQY
v_gene: TRBV20-1
j_gene: TRBJ2-5

CDR3aa: ASSMGGSVGTDTQY
v_gene: TRBV19
j_gene: TRBJ2-3

CDR3aa: ASSLLPGVFGQPQH
v_gene: TRBV5-1
j_gene: TRBJ1-5

CDR3aa: ASSHEQGGRPQH
v_gene: TRBV5-1
j_gene: TRBJ1-5

CDR3aa: ASSLPGTGEKLF
v_gene: TRBV5-1
j_gene: TRBJ1-4

CDR3aa: ASSLIIGGNTQF
v_gene: TRBV7-2
j_gene: TRBJ2-1

CDR3aa: ASSPTSYNSPLH
v_gene: TRBV5-1
j_gene: TRBJ1-6

CDR3aa: ASSLAPRDQPQH
v_gene: TRBV11-2
j_gene: TRBJ1-5

CDR3aa: ASPPVGTATYNEQF
v_gene: TRBV18
j_gene: TRBJ2-1

CDR3aa: AWSVLRGLPSGNTIY
v_gene: TRBV30
j_gene: TRBJ1-3

CDR3aa: SVENPGQGMSEAF
v_gene: TRBV29-1
j_gene: TRBJ1-1

CDR3aa: ASSMGPLYEQY
v_gene: TRBV19
j_gene: TRBJ2-7

CDR3aa: ASSLASGNIQY
v_gene: TRBV11-2
j_gene: TRBJ2-4

CDR3aa: SVHGQGVSYEQY
v_gene: TRBV29-1
j_gene: TRBJ2-7

CDR3aa: ASSPVGTENQPQH
v_gene: TRBV7-9
j_gene: TRBJ1-5

CDR3aa: ASSPGTGPYGYT
v_gene: TRBV6-1
j_gene: TRBJ1-2

CDR3aa: ASSDVGQALSGANVLT
v_gene: TRBV10-2
j_gene: TRBJ2-6

CDR3aa: ASSMADSSRQPQH
v_gene: TRBV19
j_gene: TRBJ1-5

CDR3aa: ASSFGQGKEKLF
v_gene: TRBV5-1
j_gene: TRBJ1-4

CDR3aa: ASSEGQTYGYT
v_gene: TRBV6-1
j_gene: TRBJ1-2

CDR3aa: AWSLTDNQPQH
v_gene: TRBV30
j_gene: TRBJ1-5

CDR3aa: ASSSQGQANTEAF
v_gene: TRBV19
j_gene: TRBJ1-1

CDR3aa: ASRKEQIMNTEAF
v_gene: TRBV6-5
j_gene: TRBJ1-1

CDR3aa: ASSESGTLYNEQF
v_gene: TRBV6-1
j_gene: TRBJ2-1

CDR3aa: ASSLDSGGAGNEQF
v_gene: TRBV5-4
j_gene: TRBJ2-1

CDR3aa: ASSLASGTLNEQF
v_gene: TRBV7-6
j_gene: TRBJ2-1

CDR3aa: ASSYLDRGIWEQY
v_gene: TRBV6-5
j_gene: TRBJ2-7

CDR3aa: ASSALSFNTGELF
v_gene: TRBV6-4
j_gene: TRBJ2-2

CDR3aa: ASSLNGQGFTEAF
v_gene: TRBV5-1
j_gene: TRBJ1-1

CDR3aa: ASSLDGLEGNIQY
v_gene: TRBV5-4
j_gene: TRBJ2-4

CDR3aa: ASSQEGGAGVEQY
v_gene: TRBV4-3
j_gene: TRBJ2-7

CDR3aa: ASRDSGNTGELF
v_gene: TRBV6-4
j_gene: TRBJ2-2

CDR3aa: ASSLGGERLLGTEAF
v_gene: TRBV7-6
j_gene: TRBJ1-1

CDR3aa: SVNAGGLTGELF
v_gene: TRBV29-1
j_gene: TRBJ2-2